This section outlines one T cell receptor beta chain sequence together with its context. Its matching antigen is unknown. The data originate from a study of cytotoxic CD8 clonotypes in ibrutinib-treated CLL. At the level of the study: Sequenced samples delivered averages of 255,043 productive templates and 90,000 or so productive rearrangements. Points from the study as a whole: Age-matched healthy donor levels were exceeded by baseline clonality, which tracked circulating CD8+ T-cell counts.

Profiling relied on immunoSEQ multiplex PCR, and the TCRdb table lists in-frame clones only, not all of them. The sample consists of more than 140,000 clones, 60% to 85% of them appearing once. Germline lookup yields CDR1 SGHTA and CDR2 FQGNSA. Trimming cost V 1 base and J 0 bases, with 8 bases left between them. CDR3 length: 15 amino acids. The TCR comes from a human donor with chronic lymphocytic leukemia. The sample here was PBMCs, taken after 12 months of ibrutinib treatment. The gene calls are TRBV7-2 and TRBJ2-3; unclear D gene. The CDR3 here is CASSLGYQSTDTQYF. The CDR3 DNA reads as TGTGCCAGCAGCTTAGGCTACCAGAGCACAGATACGCAGTATTTT.